Below, 2 T cell receptor beta chains from the same sample are listed, as sequenced in a study of molecular identifiers for immune sequencing clone quantification. TCRdb reprocessed the PCR reads with MiXCR, giving one entry per CDR3 protein. The table lists hundreds of thousands of distinct CDR3 sequences, about a fifth of them singletons, with approximately 0.83% in the top ten. Sequencing input: naive CD8+ T cells from blood, with Jurkat cell RNA spiked in. The subset: FACS-sorted CD8+CD4-CCR7+CD45RA+ naive T cells. The receptors derive from a human donor in good health. Some libraries in this study had Jurkat cell RNA spiked in.

This clonotype appeared many times. The chain links TRBV6-1 to TRBJ1-2; no reliable D call. The V and J ends lost 10 bases and 4 bases respectively, with 13 bases between them. Germline lookup yields CDR1 MNHNS and CDR2 SASEGT. The CDR3 spans 12 residues. CDR3 residues: CATMGGSYGYTF. For the CDR3, the DNA is TGTGCCACCATGGGAGGTAGCTATGGCTACACCTTC.

The chain uses TRBV10-3 and TRBJ2-7; 8 bases fit TRBD1. The CDR3 length is 15 residues. The trim removed 6 bases at V and 7 bases at J, leaving 14 bases unmatched. Germline V lookup: CDR1 ENHRY, CDR2 SYGVKD. DNA for the CDR3: TGTGCCATCAGCCAATCGACAGGGGCCCTACTGGAGCAGTACTTC. Protein sequence: CAISQSTGALLEQYF.